The clone carrying this T cell receptor (beta chain) has more than one count but fewer than ten. Its target is unknown. Trimming took 3 bases from V and 6 from J, leaving 27 bases between them. CDR3 length: 18 amino acids. The V gene's germline CDR1 is SGHTA and CDR2 FQGNSA. Using quantitative 5'-RACE with molecular barcodes, the authors made TCR beta libraries. MiXCR, run by TCRdb on the 5' RACE reads, gives a single entry per CDR3 protein. There are about 64,000 distinct CDR3 sequences in the sample; around 6.4% occur only once, and 5% lies in the top ten. This record comes from a study of CD8 T cells in ankylosing spondylitis. Findings of the study overall: Ankylosing spondylitis blood appeared to be characterized by a TCR beta motif of several highly homologous variants. Matched synovial fluid from ankylosing spondylitis patients was reported to be enriched for disease-linked clones.

The chain recombines TRBV7-2 with TRBJ2-7; D possibly matches TRBD1 or TRBD2 (7 bases each). The sequence was collected from a male donor with ankylosing spondylitis. Sequencing used synovial fluid, either unsorted or a sorted T cell fraction (not recorded which). The CDR3 region has the DNA TGTGCCAGCAGCTTCGCCCCATCAGGGGGGGCTACAATCTTCGAGCAGTACTTC. This sequence encodes CASSFAPSGGATIFEQYF.